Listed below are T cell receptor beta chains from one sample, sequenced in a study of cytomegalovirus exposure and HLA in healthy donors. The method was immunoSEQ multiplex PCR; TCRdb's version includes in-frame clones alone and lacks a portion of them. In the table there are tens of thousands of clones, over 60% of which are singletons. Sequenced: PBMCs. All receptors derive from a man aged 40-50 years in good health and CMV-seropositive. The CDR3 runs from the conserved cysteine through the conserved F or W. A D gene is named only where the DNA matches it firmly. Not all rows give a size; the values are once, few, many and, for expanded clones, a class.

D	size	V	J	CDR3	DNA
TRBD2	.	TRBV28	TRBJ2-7	CASSHPSSASGPYEQYF	TGTGCCAGCAGTCACCCTTCCTCGGCTAGCGGGCCATACGAGCAGTACTTC
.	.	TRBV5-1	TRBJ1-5	CASSRGLNQPQHF	TGCGCCAGCAGCAGGGGCCTCAATCAGCCCCAGCATTTT
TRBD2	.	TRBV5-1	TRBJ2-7	CASSSTTSGYEQYF	TGCGCCAGCAGCTCGACAACTAGCGGCTACGAGCAGTACTTC
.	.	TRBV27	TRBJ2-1	CASAKGLLYNEQFF	TGTGCCAGCGCGAAGGGACTTCTGTACAATGAGCAGTTCTTC
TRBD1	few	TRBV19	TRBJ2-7	CASSLTGQSYEQYF	TGTGCCAGTAGCCTAACGGGACAGTCCTACGAGCAGTACTTC
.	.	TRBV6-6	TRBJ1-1	CASRYTGDTEAFF	TGTGCCAGCAGATACACCGGGGACACTGAAGCTTTCTTT
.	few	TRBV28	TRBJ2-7	CASSLASLDRGEQYF	TGTGCCAGCAGTTTAGCAAGCTTGGACAGAGGCGAGCAGTACTTC
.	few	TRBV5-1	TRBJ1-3	CASSRGAAGNTIYF	TGCGCCAGCAGTCGGGGGGCTGCGGGAAACACCATATATTTT
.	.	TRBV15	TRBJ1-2	CATSRGAGKDGYTF	TGTGCCACCAGCAGAGGAGCAGGGAAGGATGGCTACACCTTC
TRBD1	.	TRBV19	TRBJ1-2	CASNGLGRTGPYGYTF	TGTGCCAGCAACGGATTGGGGAGGACAGGGCCCTATGGCTACACCTTC
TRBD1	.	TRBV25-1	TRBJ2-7	CASSAQGQGAEQYF	TGTGCCAGCAGTGCCCAGGGACAGGGGGCCGAGCAGTACTTC
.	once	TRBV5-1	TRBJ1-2	CASSFLDSNYGYTF	TGCGCCAGCAGCTTTTTGGACAGTAACTATGGCTACACCTTC
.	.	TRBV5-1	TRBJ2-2	CASSPDTGELFF	TGCGCCAGCAGCCCAGACACCGGGGAGCTGTTTTTT
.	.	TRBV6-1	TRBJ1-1	CASTQMTASTEAFF	TGTGCCAGCACCCAAATGACAGCTAGCACTGAAGCTTTCTTT
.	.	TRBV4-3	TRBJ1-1	CASSQDRGNTEAFF	TGCGCCAGCAGCCAAGATAGGGGGAACACTGAAGCTTTCTTT